These T cell receptor beta chains were read from a single sample in a study of early T cells in non-severe SARS-CoV-2 infection. TCRdb recomputed calls from the 5' RACE reads with MiXCR, one row per CDR3 protein. Of tens of thousands of distinct CDR3 sequences in the sample, over 3.5% were seen once. Sequencing was done on a sample of whole blood. Receptors originate from an adult who was a healthcare worker with PCR-confirmed SARS-CoV-2 infection or an uninfected control (not recorded which). The CDR3 runs from the conserved cysteine through the conserved F or W. D genes are given only for firm matches. Not all rows give a size; the values are once, few, many and, for expanded clones, a class.

D gene: TRBD2
J gene: TRBJ2-1
V gene: TRBV11-2
clone size: medium-sized
CDR3 DNA: TGTGCCAGCAGCTTGACTAGCGGACCCCACAATGAGCAGTTCTTC
CDR3 protein: CASSLTSGPHNEQFF

D gene: -
J gene: TRBJ2-2
V gene: TRBV11-2
clone size: many
CDR3 DNA: TGTGCCAGCAGCTTCAGTTTGAACACCGGGGAGCTGTTTTTT
CDR3 protein: CASSFSLNTGELFF

D gene: TRBD2
J gene: TRBJ2-1
V gene: TRBV27
clone size: many
CDR3 DNA: TGTGCCAGCAGGCTCCCTAGCGGACGGAACAATGAGCAGTTCTTC
CDR3 protein: CASRLPSGRNNEQFF

D gene: -
J gene: TRBJ2-1
V gene: TRBV27
clone size: many
CDR3 DNA: TGTGCCAGCAGCTCGGTAAGGGGCTCCTACAATGAGCAGTTCTTC
CDR3 protein: CASSSVRGSYNEQFF

D gene: -
J gene: TRBJ2-5
V gene: TRBV7-9
clone size: many
CDR3 DNA: TGTGCCAGCAGCTTAGCCGCCGGCCCAAAAGAGACCCAGTACTTC
CDR3 protein: CASSLAAGPKETQYF

D gene: -
J gene: TRBJ1-6
V gene: TRBV27
clone size: many
CDR3 DNA: TGTGCCAGCAGTTTGGCAGGGTCAAATTCACCCCTCCACTTT
CDR3 protein: CASSLAGSNSPLHF

D gene: -
J gene: TRBJ2-1
V gene: TRBV5-4
clone size: many
CDR3 DNA: TGTGCCAGCATCCCTGGGATATGGAGCTCCTACAATGAGCAGTTCTTC
CDR3 protein: CASIPGIWSSYNEQFF

D gene: -
J gene: TRBJ2-1
V gene: TRBV7-2
clone size: many
CDR3 DNA: TGTGCCAGCAGCTTCGGGAGCTCGTACAATGAGCAGTTCTTC
CDR3 protein: CASSFGSSYNEQFF

D gene: TRBD1
J gene: TRBJ2-1
V gene: TRBV7-8
clone size: -
CDR3 DNA: TGTGCCAGCAGCTCTCGGACAGGGAAATTAAATGAGCAGTTCTTC
CDR3 protein: CASSSRTGKLNEQFF

D gene: -
J gene: TRBJ1-3
V gene: TRBV28
clone size: many
CDR3 DNA: TGTGCCAGCAATTCGAGGGGCCGCCTTGGAAACACCATATATTTT
CDR3 protein: CASNSRGRLGNTIYF

D gene: -
J gene: TRBJ2-5
V gene: TRBV2
clone size: many
CDR3 DNA: TGTGCCAGCAGTGAAATGGGACGGACTAAACAAGAGACCCAGTACTTC
CDR3 protein: CASSEMGRTKQETQYF